This entry describes one TCR beta chain. The germline V gene has CDR1 SGHRS and CDR2 YFSETQ. Trimming took 0 bases from V and 4 from J, leaving 8 bases between them. The CDR3 length is 14 residues. This entry is derived from a study of control samples from healthy donors and cancer patients. Sequencing was performed with immunoSEQ multiplex PCR; in TCRdb, only in-frame clones are kept and a portion is missing. The top ten hold about 2.4% of the sample, which has 150,000 to 190,000 clones, nearly 95% seen once. The genes are TRBV5-1 and TRBJ1-3; weak D call: TRBD1 (6 bases). Sequencing input: blood. The receptor's source is a man aged 50-60 years in good health. DNA for the CDR3: TGCGCCAGCAGCTTGGCAGGGGCGGGAAACACCATATATTTT. Translated: CASSLAGAGNTIYF.